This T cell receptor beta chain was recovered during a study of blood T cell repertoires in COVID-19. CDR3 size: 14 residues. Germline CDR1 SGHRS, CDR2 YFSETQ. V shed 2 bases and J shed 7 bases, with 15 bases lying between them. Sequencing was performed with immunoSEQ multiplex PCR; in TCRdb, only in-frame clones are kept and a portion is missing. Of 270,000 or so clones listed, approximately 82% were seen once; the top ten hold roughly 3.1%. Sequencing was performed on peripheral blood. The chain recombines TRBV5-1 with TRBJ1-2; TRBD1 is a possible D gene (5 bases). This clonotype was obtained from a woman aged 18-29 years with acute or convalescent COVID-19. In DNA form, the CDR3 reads TGCGCCAGCAGCTTCACAGGCAGCTCTGTTGGCTACACCTTC. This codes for CASSFTGSSVGYTF.